This T cell receptor (beta chain) was retrieved from a study of blood T cell repertoires in COVID-19. Germline V lookup: CDR1 SGHNT, CDR2 YENEEA. Trimming left V 3 bases short and J 9 bases short, with 15 bases between. The CDR3 runs to 15 residues. This table comes from immunoSEQ multiplex PCR, and its TCRdb copy is limited to in-frame clones, with some not included. This sample carries 85,000 to 130,000 clones, roughly four fifths of them seen once, and the ten largest clones take more than 4.5%. This TCR came from a man in his sixties with acute or convalescent COVID-19. The sample comprised peripheral blood. The chain uses TRBV11-3 and TRBJ1-6, with D perhaps TRBD1 (5 bases). CDR3 nucleotides: TGTGCCAGCAGCTTCGCAGGGCAGGGTGGTTCACCCCTCCACTTT. This gives the protein CASSFAGQGGSPLHF.